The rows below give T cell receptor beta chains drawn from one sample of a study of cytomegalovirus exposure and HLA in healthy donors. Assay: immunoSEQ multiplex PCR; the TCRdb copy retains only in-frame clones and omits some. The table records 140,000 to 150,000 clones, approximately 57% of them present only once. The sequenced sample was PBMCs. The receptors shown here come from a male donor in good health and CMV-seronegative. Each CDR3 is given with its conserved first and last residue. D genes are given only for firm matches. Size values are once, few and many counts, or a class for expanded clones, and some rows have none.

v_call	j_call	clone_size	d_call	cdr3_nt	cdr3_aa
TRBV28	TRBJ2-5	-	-	TGTGCCAGCAGTTTACCGAGAGAGACCCAGTACTTC	CASSLPRETQYF
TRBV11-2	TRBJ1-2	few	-	TGTGCCAGCAGCTCCCGGAGCATTAACTATGGCTACACCTTC	CASSSRSINYGYTF
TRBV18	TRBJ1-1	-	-	TGTGCCAGCTCACCACGCGCAGGCCTTGAAGCTTTCTTT	CASSPRAGLEAFF
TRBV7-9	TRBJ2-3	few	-	TGTGCCAGCAGCTTAGAACTTCGCACAGATACGCAGTATTTT	CASSLELRTDTQYF
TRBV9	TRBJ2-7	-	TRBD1	TGTGCCAGCAGCGTCTTCGACAGGGTTTTTCTCGGAGAGCAGTACTTC	CASSVFDRVFLGEQYF
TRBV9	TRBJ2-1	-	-	TGTGCCAGCAGCGTAGAAGGACTACCGGAAAATGAGCAGTTCTTC	CASSVEGLPENEQFF
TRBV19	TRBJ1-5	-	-	TGTGCCAGTAGTATAAGGACAGGCAATCAGCCCCAGCATTTT	CASSIRTGNQPQHF
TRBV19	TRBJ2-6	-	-	TGTGCCAGTAGTCTTGGGGGCGGAGTCTCTGGGGCCAACGTCCTGACTTTC	CASSLGGGVSGANVLTF
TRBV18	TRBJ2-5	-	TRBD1	TGTGCCAGCTCACCGAGGGACAGTGCCTTTCAAGAGACCCAGTACTTC	CASSPRDSAFQETQYF
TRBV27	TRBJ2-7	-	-	TGTGCCAGCAGTTTATCACTAGCCTTGTCCTACGAGCAGTACTTC	CASSLSLALSYEQYF
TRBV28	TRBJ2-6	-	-	TGTGCCAGCACCCCACCGCCGGAACTAGGGTTAGCTGGGGCCAACGTCCTGACTTTC	CASTPPPELGLAGANVLTF
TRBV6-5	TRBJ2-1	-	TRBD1	TGTGCCAGCAGAGAAGGACAGGTTGGTGAGCAGTTCTTC	CASREGQVGEQFF
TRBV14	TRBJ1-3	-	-	TGTGCCAGCAGCCAAGTGGGCGGGCTCGGCACCATATATTTT	CASSQVGGLGTIYF
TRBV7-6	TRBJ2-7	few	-	TGTGCCAGCAGCTTAGGCGGGGCCTACTACGAGCAGTACTTC	CASSLGGAYYEQYF
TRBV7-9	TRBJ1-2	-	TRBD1	TGTGCCAGCAGCCCCAATCGGACAGGGAACTATGGCTACACCTTC	CASSPNRTGNYGYTF
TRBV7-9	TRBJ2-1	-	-	TGTTCCAGCAGCTTAGTAACTAATGAGCAGTTCTTC	CSSSLVTNEQFF
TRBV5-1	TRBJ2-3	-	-	TGCGCCAGCAGCCTATCGGGATCGCTGGTAGATACGCAGTATTTT	CASSLSGSLVDTQYF
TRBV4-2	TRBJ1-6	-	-	TGTGCCAGCAGCCAAGATATCTCTATCAGGCAGCTACCGACCTCCTATTCACCCCTCCACTTT	CASSQDISIRQLPTSYSPLHF
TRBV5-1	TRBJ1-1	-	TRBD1	TGCGCCAGCAGCTTGGTTCAGGGGGACCGCACTGAAGCTTTCTTT	CASSLVQGDRTEAFF
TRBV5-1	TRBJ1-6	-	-	TGCGCCAGCAGCGAAACTCCGAGCTCCTATAATTCACCCCTCCACTTT	CASSETPSSYNSPLHF
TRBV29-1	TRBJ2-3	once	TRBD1	TGCAGCGTTGAGTCCCAGGGGGTGGTTGCAGATACGCAGTATTTT	CSVESQGVVADTQYF
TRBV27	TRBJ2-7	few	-	TGTGCCAGCAGTTTATCTGGAGGGGGCAGTTACGAGCAGTACTTC	CASSLSGGGSYEQYF
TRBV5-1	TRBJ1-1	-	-	TGCGCCAGCAGCTTGGGGGGAGGGACGGCGAGAGCTTTCTTT	CASSLGGGTARAFF
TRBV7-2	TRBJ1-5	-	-	TGTGCCAGCAGCTTAAATTCAGGGGGCAATCAGCCCCAGCATTTT	CASSLNSGGNQPQHF
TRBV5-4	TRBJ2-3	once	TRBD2	TGTGCCAGCAGCTTGGGGGGCGGGGGGGCCACAGATACGCAGTATTTT	CASSLGGGGATDTQYF
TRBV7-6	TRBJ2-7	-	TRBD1	TGTGCCAGCAGCCCCGACCTCAGGGGGCTGTACGAGCAGTACTTC	CASSPDLRGLYEQYF
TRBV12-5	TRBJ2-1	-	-	TGTGCTAGTGGTTTGTATGGCGGTGGAAGCGCTTACAATGAGCAGTTCTTC	CASGLYGGGSAYNEQFF
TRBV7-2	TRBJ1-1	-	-	TGTGCCAGCAGCTTATACAGGGAGAACACTGAAGCTTTCTTT	CASSLYRENTEAFF
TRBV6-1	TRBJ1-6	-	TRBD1	TGTGCCAGCAGCCTACAGGGGCTAGATAATTCACCCCTCCACTTT	CASSLQGLDNSPLHF
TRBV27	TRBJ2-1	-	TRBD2	TGTGCCAGCAGTCCCGGACTAGCGGGGGGATCAAATGAGCAGTTCTTC	CASSPGLAGGSNEQFF
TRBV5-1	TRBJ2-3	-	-	TGCGCCAGCAGCCAACGGGACGCGCGGGACACGCAGTATTTT	CASSQRDARDTQYF
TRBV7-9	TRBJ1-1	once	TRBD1	TGTGCCAGCAGCTTAGGGGACAGTAGAGGGAGGACTGAAGCTTTCTTT	CASSLGDSRGRTEAFF
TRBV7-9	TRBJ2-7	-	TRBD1	TGTGCCAGCAGCCCCAGGGGGCTCTTCTACGAGCAGTACTTC	CASSPRGLFYEQYF
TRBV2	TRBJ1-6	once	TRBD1	TGTGCCAGCAGTAGGACCGGGACAGGCAATTCACCCCTCCACTTT	CASSRTGTGNSPLHF
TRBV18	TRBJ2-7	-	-	TGTGCCAGCTCACCAGTGTCTAACCACGAGCAGTACTTC	CASSPVSNHEQYF
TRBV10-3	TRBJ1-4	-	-	TGTGCCATCAGTGATTCAGGTGGGGAAAAACTGTTTTTT	CAISDSGGEKLFF
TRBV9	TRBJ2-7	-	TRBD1	TGTGCCAGCAGCCCAAACATTGCCGGGACAGGGTCTTCCTACGAGCAGTACTTC	CASSPNIAGTGSSYEQYF
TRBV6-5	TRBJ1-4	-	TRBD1	TGTGCCAGCAGTTACCGGACAGGGGGCCGTGAAAAACTGTTTTTT	CASSYRTGGREKLFF
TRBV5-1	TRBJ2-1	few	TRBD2	TGCGCCAGCACCCCCTTCGGACTAGCGGGGAATGAGCAGTTCTTC	CASTPFGLAGNEQFF
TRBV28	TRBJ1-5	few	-	TGTGCCAGCAGTTCCTTTGGGCTTGGGAGGGATCAGCCCCAGCATTTT	CASSSFGLGRDQPQHF
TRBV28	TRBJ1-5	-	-	TGTGCCAGCAGCCAACCGGTGGGAGGGGAGGGCAATCAGCCCCAGCATTTT	CASSQPVGGEGNQPQHF
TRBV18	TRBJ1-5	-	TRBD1	TGTGCCAGCTCACCAGGACAGGGCAACAATCAGCCCCAGCATTTT	CASSPGQGNNQPQHF
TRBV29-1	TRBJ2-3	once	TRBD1	TGCAGCGTTGACGCCGGGGACAGGGGGCCGGCAGATACGCAGTATTTT	CSVDAGDRGPADTQYF
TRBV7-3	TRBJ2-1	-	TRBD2	TGTGCCAGCAGCTTACGCGGGGGGGAACGTTACAATGAGCAGTTCTTC	CASSLRGGERYNEQFF
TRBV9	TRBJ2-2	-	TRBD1	TGTGCCAGCAGCCCTGACAGGGATCACGGGGAGCTGTTTTTT	CASSPDRDHGELFF
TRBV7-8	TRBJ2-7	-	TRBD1	TGTGCCAGCAGCTTCGACAGGGTGTCCTACGAGCAGTACTTC	CASSFDRVSYEQYF
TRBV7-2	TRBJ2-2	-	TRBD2	TGTGCCAGCAGCCTCGGGGGGGTCACCGGGGAGCTGTTTTTT	CASSLGGVTGELFF
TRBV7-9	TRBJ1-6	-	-	TGTGCCAGCAGCTTTGAGGGAGCTTATAATTCACCCCTCCACTTT	CASSFEGAYNSPLHF
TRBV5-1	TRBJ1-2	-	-	TGCGCCAGCAGCTTGGAACATAACTATGGCTACACCTTC	CASSLEHNYGYTF
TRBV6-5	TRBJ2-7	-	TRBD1	TGTGCCAGCAGGGCCGAATGTGGACAGGGACGATTC	CASRAECGQGRF
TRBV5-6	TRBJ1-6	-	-	TGTGCCAGCAGCCCCAAACAGGGCCCCGGGAATTCACCCCTCCACTTT	CASSPKQGPGNSPLHF